The 12 T cell receptor beta chains below were found in one sample sequenced in a study of T cell clonality in common variable immunodeficiency. Some clones are missing from TCRdb's copy, which holds only in-frame ones; the method was immunoSEQ multiplex PCR. The record shows 50,000 to 60,000 clones for this sample, with no singletons present. Material: peripheral blood mononuclear cells. These receptors all stem from a person between 18 and 75 years old in good health.

As concerns this clone: The CDR3 end is not reached by the read, which stops 3 residues before it; the germline J gene fills it in. The gene calls are TRBV7-2 and TRBJ2-7, with 7 bases identical to TRBD2. The CDR3 length is 13 residues. Unmatched junction bases numbered 4, after V lost 5 bases and J lost 3 bases. Germline loops: CDR1 SGHTA, CDR2 FQGNSA. The CDR3 loop reads CASSPRTSYEQYF. The DNA read from the CDR3 is TGTGCCAGCAGCCCCCGGACTAGCTACGAG.

This clone has ten or more counts. The read finishes 3 residues shy of the CDR3 end, and the germline J gene is used to complete it. This chain joins TRBV7-9 and TRBJ1-6; D not resolved. Germline V gene lookup returns CDR1 SEHNR and CDR2 FQNEAQ (reference sequence). The CDR3 loop spans 14 amino acids. The ends were cut back, 1 base at V and 5 bases at J, with 6 bases in the middle. The CDR3: CASSLGRDNSPLHF. The DNA read from the CDR3 is TGTGCCAGCAGCTTAGGGCGGGATAATTCACCC.

This clone occurred many times. The observed sequence ends 3 residues before the CDR3 terminus, with the missing tail filled in from the germline J gene. This sequence joins TRBV7-3 and TRBJ2-7; no firm D call. This CDR3 region has 13 residues. The V and J ends lost 6 bases and 0 bases respectively, with 9 bases between them. CDR1 is SGHTA, CDR2 FQGTGA, per germline. This CDR3 reads CASRYTASYEQYF. The CDR3 DNA, read in part, is TGTGCCAGCAGGTATACAGCCTCCTACGAG.

In this sample, this clone turned up many times. Coverage ceases 3 residues before the CDR3 finishes, and the germline J gene fills in the end. The V call is TRBV20-1, the J call TRBJ2-5, with a weak D call TRBD1 (6 bases). From germline, CDR1 is DFQATT and CDR2 SNEGSKA (reference sequence). This CDR3 contains 15 residues. V was cut by 0 bases and J by 5 bases, with 16 bases left in between. CDR3 loop: CSARDVAGARETQYF. CDR3 bases read: TGCAGTGCTAGAGATGTGGCAGGGGCACGGGAGACC.

To note about this clone: The observed sequence ends 3 residues before the CDR3 terminus, with the missing tail filled in from the germline J gene. The chain couples TRBV2 to TRBJ2-5; 7 bases map to TRBD2. The CDR3 spans 14 residues. With V trimmed by 3 bases and J by 5 bases, 6 bases remained unmatched. CDR1 and CDR2 (germline): SNHLY, FYNNEI. The part of the CDR3 DNA that was read is TGTGCCAGCAGTGATCTGCGGGAGCTCGAGACC. Amino acids: CASSDLRELET. The entire CDR3 sequence reads CASSDLRELETQYF. Using reference TRBV2 and TRBJ2-5 for the parts outside the CDR3, the full variable domain is EPEVTQTPSHQVTQMGQEVILRCVPISNHLYFYWYRQILGQKVEFLVSFYNNEISEKSEIFDDQFSVERPDGSNFTLKIRSTKLEDSAMYFCASSDLRELETQYFGPGTRLLVL.

Many counts were recorded for this clone. CDR3 DNA (partial): TGTGCCAGCAGTATCCGGACTAGCGGGAGCTCCTACGAG. Translation gives CASSIRTSGSSYE. The entire CDR3 is CASSIRTSGSSYEQYF. The V gene is TRBV7-6, the J gene TRBJ2-7; 13 bases line up with TRBD2. With the read ending 3 residues before the CDR3 end, the germline J gene is used to fill in that end. The V gene end was trimmed by 6 bases and the J gene end by 0 bases; junction bases not matched to a gene: 5. The CDR3 length is 16 residues. Germline lookup yields CDR1 SGHVS and CDR2 FNYEAQ.

This clone came up many times. The sequenced fragment ends 3 residues before the CDR3 boundary, so the rest is inferred from the germline J gene. The gene calls are TRBV19 and TRBJ2-2, with TRBD2 matching over 11 bases. The length of the CDR3 is 17 residues. Trimming removed 2 bases from V and 4 bases from J; junction bases left unmatched: 6. Germline V CDR1 and CDR2: LNHDA, SQIVND (reference sequence). CDR3 sequence: CASSILGLAVSTGELFF. CDR3 DNA (partial): TGTGCCAGTAGTATATTGGGACTAGCGGTCAGCACCGGGGAG.

This clone was counted at least ten times. Read sequence stops 3 residues before the CDR3 end, and the germline J gene provides the missing end. The chain is built from TRBV5-1 and TRBJ1-1; D remains ambiguous. Trimming stripped 6 bases from V and 5 bases from J, with 26 bases between. CDR3 length equals 17 residues. Germline V lookup: CDR1 SGHRS, CDR2 YFSETQ. CDR3 protein: CASTPEEDSPGITEAFF. CDR3 DNA (partial): TGCGCCAGCACGCCTGAAGAGGACTCCCCGGGGATTACTGAA.

The sample holds many counts of this clone. The DNA ends 3 residues before the CDR3 does, and the rest of the CDR3 is filled in from the germline J gene. J is TRBJ2-7 and V is TRBV5-1; TRBD1 agrees at 7 bases. With 5 bases clipped from V and 3 bases from J, the junction kept 11 bases outside the gene matches. This CDR3 has 15 amino acids. Germline assignment: CDR1 SGHRS and CDR2 YFSETQ. CDR3 sequence: CASRQTGTEIYEQYF. The CDR3 bases that were read are TGCGCCAGCAGACAAACTGGGACAGAGATCTACGAG. Filled out from reference TRBV5-1 and TRBJ2-7, the complete variable domain reads KAGVTQTPRYLIKTRGQQVTLSCSPISGHRSVSWYQQTPGQGLQFLFEYFSETQRNKGNFPGRFSGRQFSNSRSEMNVSTLELGDSALYLCASRQTGTEIYEQYFGPGTRLTVT.

This clone was recorded at least ten times. The read gets to within 3 residues of the CDR3 end, and the germline J gene fills in the rest. This sequence joins TRBV5-4 and TRBJ2-1, with 7 nucleotides matching TRBD1. Unmatched junction bases numbered 12, after V lost 5 bases and J lost 4 bases. CDR3 length: 16 amino acids. Germline V gives CDR1 SGHNT, CDR2 YYREEE (reference sequence). The covered CDR3 bases are TGTGCCAGCAGTCGAGAACCGGGACAGAGATACAATGAG. Amino acids: CASSREPGQRYNE. The entire CDR3 is CASSREPGQRYNEQFF.

This clone was seen repeatedly, ten times or more. The sequence runs out 3 residues before the end of the CDR3; the remainder is reconstructed from the germline J gene. This chain joins TRBV5-1 and TRBJ2-1; 9 nucleotides line up with TRBD2. V lost 0 bases, J lost 4 bases, and 2 bases stayed unmatched. This CDR3 contains 15 residues. The V gene's germline CDR1 is SGHRS and CDR2 YFSETQ. The sequenced CDR3 bases are TGCGCCAGCAGCTTGGGGAGCGGGGGGTACAATGAG. Translation: CASSLGSGGYNE. In full, the CDR3 reads CASSLGSGGYNEQFF.

This clone appeared a few times. Its ends do not fully match the called genes, so a read error is possible. The read ends 3 residues early relative to the CDR3; the germline J gene fills the gap. This chain links TRBV5-1 with TRBJ2-5; D possibly corresponds to TRBD1 (6 bases). The CDR3 extends over 15 amino acids. CDR1 and CDR2 (germline): SGHRS, YFSETQ. The DNA read from the CDR3 is TGCGTCAGCAGCAGCGGACAGCGAAACCAAGAGACC. Protein sequence: CVSSSGQRNQET. The whole CDR3 sequence is CVSSSGQRNQETQYF.